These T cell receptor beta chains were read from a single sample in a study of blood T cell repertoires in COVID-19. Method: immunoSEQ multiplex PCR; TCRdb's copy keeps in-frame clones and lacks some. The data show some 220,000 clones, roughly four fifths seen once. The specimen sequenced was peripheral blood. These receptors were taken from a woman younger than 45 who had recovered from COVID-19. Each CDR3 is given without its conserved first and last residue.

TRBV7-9 ASSLRGGILTNEQF
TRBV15 ATSSGIQGGGDTEAF
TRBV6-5 ASSRAGPDTQY
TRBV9 ASSVGSGKETQY
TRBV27 ASSRGTGYGEQF
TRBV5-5 ASRPAAGSNSEQY
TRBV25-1 ASRVSSGRAGETQY
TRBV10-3 AIRERQGFRIGGYT
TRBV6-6 ASSFTDRSNEQY
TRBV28 ASGLGGSYNEQF
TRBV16 ASSHGGTGNSPLH